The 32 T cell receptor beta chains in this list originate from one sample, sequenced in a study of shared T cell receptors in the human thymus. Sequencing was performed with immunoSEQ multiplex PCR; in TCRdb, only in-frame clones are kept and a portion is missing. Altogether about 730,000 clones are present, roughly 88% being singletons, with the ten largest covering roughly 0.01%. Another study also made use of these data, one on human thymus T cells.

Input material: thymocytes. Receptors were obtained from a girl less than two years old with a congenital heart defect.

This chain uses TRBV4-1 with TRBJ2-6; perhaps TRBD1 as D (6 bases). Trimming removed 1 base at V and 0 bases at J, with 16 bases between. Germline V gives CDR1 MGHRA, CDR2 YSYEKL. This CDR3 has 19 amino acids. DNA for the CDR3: TGCGCCAGCAGCCAAGGTTTAAGGGGGACATCCTCTGGGGCCAACGTCCTGACTTTC. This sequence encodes CASSQGLRGTSSGANVLTF.

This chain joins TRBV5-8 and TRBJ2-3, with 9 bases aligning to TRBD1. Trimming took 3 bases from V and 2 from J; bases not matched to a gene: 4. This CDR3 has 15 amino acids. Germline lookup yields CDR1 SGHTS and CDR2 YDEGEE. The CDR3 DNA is TGTGCCAGCAGCTGGGGGGACAGGGCCACAGATACGCAGTATTTT. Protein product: CASSWGDRATDTQYF.

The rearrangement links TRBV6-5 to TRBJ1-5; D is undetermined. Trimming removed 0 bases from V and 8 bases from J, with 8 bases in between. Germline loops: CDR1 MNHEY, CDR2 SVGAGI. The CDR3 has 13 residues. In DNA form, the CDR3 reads TGTGCCAGCAGTTACTCGGTCGAGGAGCCCCAGCATTTT. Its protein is CASSYSVEEPQHF.

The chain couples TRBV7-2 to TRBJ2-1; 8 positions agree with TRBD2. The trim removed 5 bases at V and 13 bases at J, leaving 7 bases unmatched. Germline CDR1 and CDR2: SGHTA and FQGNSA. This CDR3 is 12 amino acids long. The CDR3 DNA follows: TGTGCCAGCAGCCGTACTAGCGGTCGACAGTTCTTC. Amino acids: CASSRTSGRQFF.

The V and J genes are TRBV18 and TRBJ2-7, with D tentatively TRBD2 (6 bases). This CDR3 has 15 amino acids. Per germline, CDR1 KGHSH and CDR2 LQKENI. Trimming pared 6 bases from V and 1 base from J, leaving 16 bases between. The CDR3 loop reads CASSPFREESYEQYF. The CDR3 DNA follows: TGTGCCAGCTCCCCCTTTAGGGAGGAATCCTACGAGCAGTACTTC.

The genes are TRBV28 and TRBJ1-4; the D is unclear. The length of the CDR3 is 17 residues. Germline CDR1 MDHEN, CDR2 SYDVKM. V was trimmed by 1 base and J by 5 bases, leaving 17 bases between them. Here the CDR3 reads CASSLYEWERPNEKLFF. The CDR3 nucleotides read TGTGCCAGCAGTTTATATGAGTGGGAGCGTCCAAATGAAAAACTGTTTTTT.

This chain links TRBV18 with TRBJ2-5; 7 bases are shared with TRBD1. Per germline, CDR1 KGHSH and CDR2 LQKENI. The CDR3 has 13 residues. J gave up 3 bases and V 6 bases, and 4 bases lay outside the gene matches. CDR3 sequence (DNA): TGTGCCAGCTCCGGGACAGCGAAAGAGACCCAGTACTTC. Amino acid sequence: CASSGTAKETQYF.

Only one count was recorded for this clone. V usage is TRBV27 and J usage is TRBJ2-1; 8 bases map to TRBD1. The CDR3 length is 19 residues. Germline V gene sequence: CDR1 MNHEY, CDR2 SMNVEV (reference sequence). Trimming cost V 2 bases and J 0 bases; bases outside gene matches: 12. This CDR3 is CASSLIARGLPSSYNEQFF. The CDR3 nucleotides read TGTGCCAGCAGTTTAATCGCCAGGGGGCTTCCGAGCTCCTACAATGAGCAGTTCTTC.

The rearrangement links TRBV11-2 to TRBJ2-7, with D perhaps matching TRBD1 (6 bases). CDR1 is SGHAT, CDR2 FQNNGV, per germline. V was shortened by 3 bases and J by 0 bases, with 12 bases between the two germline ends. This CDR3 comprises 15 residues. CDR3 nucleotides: TGTGCCAGCAGCTTCCAGGGGATAGACTCCTACGAGCAGTACTTC. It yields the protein CASSFQGIDSYEQYF.

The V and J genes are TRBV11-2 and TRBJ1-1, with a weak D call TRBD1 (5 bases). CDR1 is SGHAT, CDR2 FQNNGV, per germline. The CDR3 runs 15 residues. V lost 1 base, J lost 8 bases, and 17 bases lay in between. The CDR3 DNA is TGTGCCAGCAGCTTAGCCATCCAGGGCGCAGGGGAAGCTTTCTTT. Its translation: CASSLAIQGAGEAFF.

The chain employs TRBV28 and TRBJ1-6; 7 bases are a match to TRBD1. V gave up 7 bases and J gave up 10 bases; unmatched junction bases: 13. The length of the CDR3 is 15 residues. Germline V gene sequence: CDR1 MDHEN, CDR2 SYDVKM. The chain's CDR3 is CASIAGTAKSSPLHF. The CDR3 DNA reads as TGTGCCAGCATCGCCGGGACAGCTAAGAGCTCACCCCTCCACTTT. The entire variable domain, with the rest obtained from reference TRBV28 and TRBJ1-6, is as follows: DVKVTQSSRYLVKRTGEKVFLECVQDMDHENMFWYRQDPGLGLRLIYFSYDVKMKEKGDIPEGYSVSREKKERFSLILESASTNQTSMYLCASIAGTAKSSPLHFGNGTRLTVT.

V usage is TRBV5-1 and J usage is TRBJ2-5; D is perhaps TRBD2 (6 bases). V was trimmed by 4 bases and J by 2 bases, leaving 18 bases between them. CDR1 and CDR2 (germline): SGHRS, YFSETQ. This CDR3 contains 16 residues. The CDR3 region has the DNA TGCGCCAGCAGCCCTAACCGGGACTGGCAACAAGAGACCCAGTACTTC. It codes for CASSPNRDWQQETQYF.

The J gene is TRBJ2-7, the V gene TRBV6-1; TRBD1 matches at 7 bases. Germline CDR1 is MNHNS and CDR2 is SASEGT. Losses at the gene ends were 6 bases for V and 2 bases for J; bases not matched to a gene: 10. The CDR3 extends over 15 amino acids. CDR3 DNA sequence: TGTGCCAGCAGCCCCAGAGGGACAGAAGCCTACGAGCAGTACTTC. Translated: CASSPRGTEAYEQYF.

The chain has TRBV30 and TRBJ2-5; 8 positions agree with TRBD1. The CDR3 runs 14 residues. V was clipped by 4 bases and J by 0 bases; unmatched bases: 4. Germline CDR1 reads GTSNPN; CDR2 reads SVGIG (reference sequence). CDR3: CAWITGGYQETQYF. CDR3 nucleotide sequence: TGTGCCTGGATTACAGGGGGTTACCAAGAGACCCAGTACTTC.

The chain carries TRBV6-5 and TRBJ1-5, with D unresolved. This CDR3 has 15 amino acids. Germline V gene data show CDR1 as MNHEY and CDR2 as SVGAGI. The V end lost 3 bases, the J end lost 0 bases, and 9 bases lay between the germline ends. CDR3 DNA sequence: TGTGCCAGCAGTTATCGGAGGAGTAGCAATCAGCCCCAGCATTTT. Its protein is CASSYRRSSNQPQHF.

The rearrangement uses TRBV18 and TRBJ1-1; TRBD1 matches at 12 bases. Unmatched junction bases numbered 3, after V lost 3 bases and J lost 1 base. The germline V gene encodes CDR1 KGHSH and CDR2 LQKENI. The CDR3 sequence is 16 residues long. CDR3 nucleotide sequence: TGTGCCAGCTCACCTCGGGACAGGGGGCCGAACACTGAAGCTTTCTTT. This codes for CASSPRDRGPNTEAFF.

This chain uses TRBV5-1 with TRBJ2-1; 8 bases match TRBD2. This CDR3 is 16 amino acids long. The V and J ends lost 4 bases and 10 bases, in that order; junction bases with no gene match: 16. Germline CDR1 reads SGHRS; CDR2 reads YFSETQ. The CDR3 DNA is TGCGCCAGCAGCCCCGGGACTAGGTGGGGGGACGGGGAGCAGTTCTTC. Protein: CASSPGTRWGDGEQFF.

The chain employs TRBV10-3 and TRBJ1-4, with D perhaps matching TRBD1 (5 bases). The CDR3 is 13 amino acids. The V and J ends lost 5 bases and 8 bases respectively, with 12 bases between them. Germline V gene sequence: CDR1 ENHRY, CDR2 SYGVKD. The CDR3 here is CAISTDPGEKLFF. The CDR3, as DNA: TGTGCCATCAGTACCGACCCAGGGGAAAAACTGTTTTTT.

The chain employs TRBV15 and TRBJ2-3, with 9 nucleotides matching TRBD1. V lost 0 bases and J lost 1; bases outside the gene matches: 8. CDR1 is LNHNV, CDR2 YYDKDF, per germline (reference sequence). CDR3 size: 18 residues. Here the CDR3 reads CATSRDLPRDRGTDTQYF. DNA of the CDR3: TGTGCCACCAGCAGAGATTTACCACGGGACAGGGGCACAGATACGCAGTATTTT.

This CDR3 reads CASSPSHYSNQPQHF. The CDR3 nucleotides read TGTGCCAGCAGCCCCAGTCATTATAGCAATCAGCCCCAGCATTTT. This sequence joins TRBV6-6 and TRBJ1-5; D unresolved. Germline V gives CDR1 MNHNY, CDR2 SVGAGI (reference sequence). V was trimmed by 6 bases and J by 0 bases, leaving 12 bases between them. The CDR3 covers 15 residues.

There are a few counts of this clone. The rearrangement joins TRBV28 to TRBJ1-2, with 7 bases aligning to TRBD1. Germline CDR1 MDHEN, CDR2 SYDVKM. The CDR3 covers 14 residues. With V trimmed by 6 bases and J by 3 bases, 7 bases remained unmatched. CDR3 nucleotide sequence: TGTGCCAGCAGGAGGGGCCAGGGGGACTATGGCTACACCTTC. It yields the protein CASRRGQGDYGYTF.

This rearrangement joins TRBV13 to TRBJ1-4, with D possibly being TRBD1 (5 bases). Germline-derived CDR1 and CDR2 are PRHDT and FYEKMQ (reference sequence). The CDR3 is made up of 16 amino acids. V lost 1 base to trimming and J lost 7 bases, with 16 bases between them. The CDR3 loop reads CASSLAKGFRGEKLFF. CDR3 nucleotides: TGTGCCAGCAGCTTAGCTAAGGGGTTCCGTGGTGAAAAACTGTTTTTT.

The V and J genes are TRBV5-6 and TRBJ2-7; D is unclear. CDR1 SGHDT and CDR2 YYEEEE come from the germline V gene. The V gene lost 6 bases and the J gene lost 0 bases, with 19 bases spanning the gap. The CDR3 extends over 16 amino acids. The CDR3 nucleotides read TGTGCCAGCACCTACCTTGGCAGGCCCCTCTCCTACGAGCAGTACTTC. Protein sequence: CASTYLGRPLSYEQYF.

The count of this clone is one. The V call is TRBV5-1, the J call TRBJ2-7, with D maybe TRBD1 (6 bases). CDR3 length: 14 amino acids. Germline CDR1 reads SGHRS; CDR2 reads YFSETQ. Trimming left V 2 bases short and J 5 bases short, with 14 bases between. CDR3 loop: CASSLCQGLDEQYF. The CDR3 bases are TGCGCCAGCAGCTTATGTCAGGGGCTCGACGAGCAGTACTTC.

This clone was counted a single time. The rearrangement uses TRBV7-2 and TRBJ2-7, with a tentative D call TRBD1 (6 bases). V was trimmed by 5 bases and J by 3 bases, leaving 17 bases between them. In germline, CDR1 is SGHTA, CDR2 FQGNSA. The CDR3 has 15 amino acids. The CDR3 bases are TGTGCCAGCAGCAATATGACAGGATATTACTACGAGCAGTACTTC. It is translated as CASSNMTGYYYEQYF.

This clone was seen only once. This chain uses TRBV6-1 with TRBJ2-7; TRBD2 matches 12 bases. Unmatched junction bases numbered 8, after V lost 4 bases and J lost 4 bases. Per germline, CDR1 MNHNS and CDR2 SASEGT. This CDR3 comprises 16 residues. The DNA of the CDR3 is TGTGCCAGCAGTGGTGGACTAGCGGGGACTCGGTACGAGCAGTACTTC. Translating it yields CASSGGLAGTRYEQYF.

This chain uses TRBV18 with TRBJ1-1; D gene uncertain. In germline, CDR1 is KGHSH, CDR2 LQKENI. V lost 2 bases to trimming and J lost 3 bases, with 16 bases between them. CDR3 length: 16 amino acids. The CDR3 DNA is TGTGCCAGCTCACCAATGTGGAGGGCCCCGGACACTGAAGCTTTCTTT. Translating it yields CASSPMWRAPDTEAFF. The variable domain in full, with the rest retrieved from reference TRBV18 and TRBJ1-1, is NAGVMQNPRHLVRRRGQEARLRCSPMKGHSHVYWYRQLPEEGLKFMVYLQKENIIDESGMPKERFSAEFPKEGPSILRIQQVVRGDSAAYFCASSPMWRAPDTEAFFGQGTRLTVV.

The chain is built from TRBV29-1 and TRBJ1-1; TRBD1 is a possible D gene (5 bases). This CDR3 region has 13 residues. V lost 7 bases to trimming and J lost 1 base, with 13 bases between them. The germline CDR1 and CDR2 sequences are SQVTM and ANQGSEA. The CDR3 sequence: CSGLDSQNTEAFF. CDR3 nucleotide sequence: TGCAGCGGCCTCGACAGCCAGAACACTGAAGCTTTCTTT.

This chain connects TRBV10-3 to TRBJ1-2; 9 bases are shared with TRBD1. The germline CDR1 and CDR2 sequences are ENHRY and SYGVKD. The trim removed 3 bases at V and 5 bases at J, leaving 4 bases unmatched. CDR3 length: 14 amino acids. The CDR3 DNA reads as TGTGCCATCAGTGATGCCGGGACAGGGTATGGCTACACCTTC. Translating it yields CAISDAGTGYGYTF.

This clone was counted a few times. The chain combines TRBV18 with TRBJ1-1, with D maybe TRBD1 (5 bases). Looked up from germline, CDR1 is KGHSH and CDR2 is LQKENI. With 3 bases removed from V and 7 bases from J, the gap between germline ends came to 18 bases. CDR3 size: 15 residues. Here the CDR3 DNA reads TGTGCCAGCTCACCCCAGGGCCTTAAGGAGAATGAAGCTTTCTTT. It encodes CASSPQGLKENEAFF.

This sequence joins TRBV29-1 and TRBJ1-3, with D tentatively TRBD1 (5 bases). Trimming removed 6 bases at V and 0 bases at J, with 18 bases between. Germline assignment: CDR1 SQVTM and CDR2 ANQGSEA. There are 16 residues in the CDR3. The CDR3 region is CSVNHGHSDSGNTIYF. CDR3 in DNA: TGCAGCGTAAACCACGGACACTCCGACTCTGGAAACACCATATATTTT.

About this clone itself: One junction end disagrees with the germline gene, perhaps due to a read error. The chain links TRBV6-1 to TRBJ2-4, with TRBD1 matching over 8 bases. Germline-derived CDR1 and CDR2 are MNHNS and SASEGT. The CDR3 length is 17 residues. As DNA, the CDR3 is TGTGCCAGCAGTGACAAGGACAGGGAGGAGCCCAAAAACATTCAGCACTTC. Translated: CASSDKDREEPKNIQHF.